The rows below give T cell receptor beta chains drawn from one sample of a study of blood T cell repertoires in COVID-19. TCRdb's copy holds only in-frame clones and misses some; the assay was immunoSEQ multiplex PCR. The table records around 310,000 clones, around 92% of them present only once. The specimen sequenced was PBMCs or T cells enriched from blood (not recorded which). The receptors were gathered from a woman aged 30 to 39 who had recovered from COVID-19. The CDR3 runs from the conserved cysteine through the conserved F or W. The order of the fields is J gene, V gene, clone size, D gene, CDR3 DNA, CDR3 protein. D genes are given only for firm matches. Not every row has a clone size; where given, it reads once, few, many or a size class.

TRBJ2-3	TRBV7-2	NA	TRBD2	TGTGCCAGCAGCCGGACTAGTGGGTTGGATACGCAGTATTTT	CASSRTSGLDTQYF
TRBJ2-5	TRBV4-1	few	NA	TGCGCCAGCAGCTTACTAGTCCAAGAGACCCAGTACTTC	CASSLLVQETQYF
TRBJ2-7	TRBV27	once	NA	TGTGCCAGCAGTCTACGCGCCGGGATACAGCATTCCTACGAGCAGTACTTC	CASSLRAGIQHSYEQYF
TRBJ1-4	TRBV6-5	NA	NA	TGTGCCAGCCAATCGACGACAGGCGATAATGAAAAACTGTTTTTT	CASQSTTGDNEKLFF
TRBJ2-7	TRBV2	NA	NA	TGTGCCAGCAGTGGCCTTTCACGCCACAGGGCCGCGTTTCCCTACGAGCAGTACTTC	CASSGLSRHRAAFPYEQYF
TRBJ1-2	TRBV13	NA	NA	TGTGCCAGCAGCTTACCTAGGTTGGGAGGGGTCGGCTACACCTTC	CASSLPRLGGVGYTF
TRBJ1-6	TRBV28	NA	NA	TGTGCCAGCAGTTTATGGGGACGGGAGAATTCACCCCTCCACTTT	CASSLWGRENSPLHF
TRBJ1-1	TRBV3-1/TRBV3-2	NA	NA	TGTGCCAGCAGCCAAGATTATAGGAACACTGAAGCTTTCTTT	CASSQDYRNTEAFF
TRBJ1-1	TRBV19	few	TRBD1	TGTGCCAGTAGTATGGAAACACAGGGGTTCAACACTGAAGCTTTCTTT	CASSMETQGFNTEAFF
TRBJ1-1	TRBV5-5	NA	NA	TGTGCCAGCAGCTTGGCTATGGACACTGAAGCTTTCTTT	CASSLAMDTEAFF
TRBJ1-2	TRBV3-1/TRBV3-2	NA	NA	TGTGCCAGCAGCCACCCATCAGGGGCCCCCGAACGCAACTATGGCTACACCTTC	CASSHPSGAPERNYGYTF
TRBJ1-1	TRBV13	NA	TRBD1	TGTGCCAGCAGCTTAGTGGACAGGGATTCGCCTGAAGCTTTCTTT	CASSLVDRDSPEAFF
TRBJ2-2	TRBV29-1	once	TRBD1	TGCAGCGCCCGGACAGGGGGGTCCGGGGAGCTGTTTTTT	CSARTGGSGELFF
TRBJ2-1	TRBV5-1	NA	TRBD2	TGCGCCAGCAGCTTGATTAGCGGGAGGCAGTTCTTC	CASSLISGRQFF
TRBJ2-7	TRBV28	NA	NA	TGTGCCAGCGGGTCGTCAGGCTACGAGCAGTACTTC	CASGSSGYEQYF
TRBJ2-7	TRBV19	NA	TRBD1	TGTGCCAGTAGAGACAGGGCAAGCTCCTACGAGCAGTACTTC	CASRDRASSYEQYF
TRBJ1-2	TRBV7-4	NA	NA	TGTGCCAGCAGCTTGGGGACTTCCGATGGCTACACCTTC	CASSLGTSDGYTF
TRBJ2-7	TRBV5-1	NA	NA	TGCGCCAGCAGCTTCCAGGGAGGCTCCTACGAGCAGTACTTC	CASSFQGGSYEQYF
TRBJ2-7	TRBV6-5	NA	NA	TGTGCCAGCAGTAGGGACACCGACTACGAGCAGTACTTC	CASSRDTDYEQYF
TRBJ1-2	TRBV18	few	TRBD1	TGTGCCAGCTCACCGGGACAGGGAGTCTATGGCTACACCTTC	CASSPGQGVYGYTF
TRBJ2-1	TRBV12-3/TRBV12-4	once	NA	TGTGCCAGCAGTTTTCTCCGTAATGAGCAGTTCTTC	CASSFLRNEQFF
TRBJ1-1	TRBV19	NA	TRBD1	TGTGCCAGTAGTGTCCGGGACAGGAACACTGAAGCTTTCTTT	CASSVRDRNTEAFF
TRBJ2-1	TRBV5-4	once	TRBD2	TGTGCCAGCAGCGGATCCTTGACTAGCGGGAGAATTAGCAATGAGCAGTTCTTC	CASSGSLTSGRISNEQFF
TRBJ2-7	TRBV30	NA	TRBD2	TGTGCCTGGAGTGTGAGACTAGCGGGAGTCGAGCAGTACTTC	CAWSVRLAGVEQYF
TRBJ1-1	TRBV28	few	NA	TGTGCCAGCACCCAGACAGGTGCGGTGAACACTGAAGCTTTCTTT	CASTQTGAVNTEAFF
TRBJ2-2	TRBV19	NA	TRBD1	TGTGCCAGTAGTATTGGACAGGGGGCCTACACCGGGGAGCTGTTTTTT	CASSIGQGAYTGELFF
TRBJ2-1	TRBV5-1	NA	NA	TGCGCCAGCAGCCAACGGGAGTTCAATGAGCAGTTCTTC	CASSQREFNEQFF
TRBJ1-6	TRBV27	NA	NA	TGTGCCAGCAGTTTATCAAAAGACTTCCCGAGCTCCTATAATTCACCCCTCCACTTT	CASSLSKDFPSSYNSPLHF
TRBJ2-3	TRBV19	NA	NA	TGTGCCAGTAGACAGGACACTCATTCAGATACGCAGTATTTT	CASRQDTHSDTQYF
TRBJ2-2	TRBV4-3	NA	NA	TGCGCCAGCAGCCAAGCCACAGGGAGGGTTTCCGGGGAGCTGTTTTTT	CASSQATGRVSGELFF
TRBJ2-5	TRBV5-1	NA	TRBD2	TGCGCCAGCAGCTTGGGAAGGAATGGGGGACTAGCGGGAAGGCAAGAGACCCAGTACTTC	CASSLGRNGGLAGRQETQYF
TRBJ2-1	TRBV29-1	once	TRBD1	TGCAGCGTCGATAGGACAGGGGGTGTGCCCGGAGCGTCCTACAATGAGCAGTTCTTC	CSVDRTGGVPGASYNEQFF
TRBJ1-5	TRBV6-5	NA	NA	TGTGCCAGCAGTTTAGGGGGACAAAATCAGCCCCAGCATTTT	CASSLGGQNQPQHF
TRBJ2-5	TRBV3-1/TRBV3-2	NA	TRBD1	TGTGCCAGCAGCCACGCAGACAGGGCGTACCAAGAGACCCAGTACTTC	CASSHADRAYQETQYF
TRBJ1-2	TRBV6-5	once	TRBD1	TGTGCCAGCAGTAACAGGGGATTCGGGTTTGGCTACACCTTC	CASSNRGFGFGYTF
TRBJ2-7	TRBV25-1	NA	NA	TGTGCCAGCAGTGTCAGTACCTACGAGCAGTACTTC	CASSVSTYEQYF
TRBJ2-3	TRBV27	NA	NA	TGTGCCAGCAGCTCTAGACGGGCAGATACGCAGTATTTT	CASSSRRADTQYF
TRBJ2-1	TRBV4-1	NA	NA	TGCGCCAGCAGCCAAGACTCTCTTCTTAGCTCCTACAATGAGCAGTTCTTC	CASSQDSLLSSYNEQFF
TRBJ1-1	TRBV11-3	NA	NA	TGTGCCAGCAGCTTAGTCCGGCACGATAGGACATTCGACACTGAAGCTTTCTTT	CASSLVRHDRTFDTEAFF
TRBJ2-1	TRBV7-9	NA	NA	TGTGCCAGCAGCTTACTAGGGGATGCCTACAATGAGCAGTTCTTC	CASSLLGDAYNEQFF
TRBJ1-5	TRBV12-3/TRBV12-4	NA	NA	TGTGCCAGCAGTAGGGGCGGGGGTCAGCCCCAGCATTTT	CASSRGGGQPQHF
TRBJ2-7	TRBV6-5	NA	NA	TGTGCCAGCAGCAACAGGAGGGCCGAGCAGTACTTC	CASSNRRAEQYF
TRBJ2-2	TRBV5-1	once	NA	TGCGCCAGCAGCAAGGGACAAGAGAACACCGGGGAGCTGTTTTTT	CASSKGQENTGELFF
TRBJ2-1	TRBV25-1	NA	TRBD1	TGTGCCAGCAGTCCCTACGGCAGGGGGCGCGAGCAGTTCTTC	CASSPYGRGREQFF
TRBJ2-1	TRBV5-5	NA	TRBD2	TGTGCCAGCAGCACCGGACTAGCCGGAGAGGAGTTCTTC	CASSTGLAGEEFF
TRBJ2-1	TRBV2	NA	NA	TGTGCCAGCATAGGGGAATTAAACAATGAGCAGTTCTTC	CASIGELNNEQFF
TRBJ2-7	TRBV28	NA	NA	TGTGCCAGCAGCCAGGGCCAGGGGCGCGAGCAGTACTTC	CASSQGQGREQYF
TRBJ2-2	TRBV6-1	NA	NA	TGTGCCAGCAGTGAAGAGGCAGGCCCCACCGGGGAGCTGTTTTTT	CASSEEAGPTGELFF